Sequencing of this T cell receptor (beta chain) was carried out in a study of cytomegalovirus exposure and HLA in healthy donors. V lost 3 bases, J lost 4 bases, and 8 bases stayed unmatched. CDR1 is MDHEN, CDR2 SYDVKM, per germline. The CDR3 is 15 amino acids. The PCR was carried out with 60 Vbeta primers and 13 Jbeta primers. Generated by immunoSEQ multiplex PCR, the TCRdb table keeps only in-frame clones and is missing some. The repertoire includes 100,000 to 150,000 clones, about four fifths of them detected once, and approximately 3.6% sits in the top ten. This chain uses TRBV28 with TRBJ2-7; TRBD1 aligns across 8 bases. Sequencing input: PBMCs. The sequence derives from a woman between 40 and 50 years old in good health and CMV-seropositive. DNA for the CDR3: TGTGCCAGCAGTTTTTCGGCAGGGGGCTTTTACGAGCAGTACTTC. Translating gives CASSFSAGGFYEQYF. Variable domain in full (rest from reference TRBV28 and TRBJ2-7): DVKVTQSSRYLVKRTGEKVFLECVQDMDHENMFWYRQDPGLGLRLIYFSYDVKMKEKGDIPEGYSVSREKKERFSLILESASTNQTSMYLCASSFSAGGFYEQYFGPGTRLTVT.